These 29 T cell receptor beta chains share one sample of origin, sequenced in a study of blood T cell repertoires in COVID-19. Data came from immunoSEQ multiplex PCR; TCRdb stores just in-frame clones and leaves some out. The sample contains a few hundred thousand clones, 75% to 90% of which appear only once. Sequencing used peripheral blood. The receptor set was obtained from a woman aged 18-29 years with acute or convalescent COVID-19.

The gene calls are TRBV3-1 (or the pseudogene TRBV3-2) and TRBJ2-1, with 8 nucleotides matching TRBD2. With V trimmed by 0 bases and J by 6 bases, 10 bases remained unmatched. In germline, CDR1 is LGHDT, CDR2 YNNKEL (reference sequence). This CDR3 has 17 residues. This chain's CDR3 is CASSQERTAGGPNEQFF. DNA for the CDR3: TGTGCCAGCAGCCAAGAGAGGACCGCGGGGGGCCCCAATGAGCAGTTCTTC.

The chain links TRBV5-6 to TRBJ2-3; 8 positions agree with TRBD1. Unmatched junction bases numbered 4, after V lost 5 bases and J lost 2 bases. Germline V gene data show CDR1 as SGHDT and CDR2 as YYEEEE. The CDR3 loop spans 14 amino acids. The CDR3: CASRRQGITDTQYF. DNA of the CDR3: TGTGCCAGCAGGCGACAGGGGATCACAGATACGCAGTATTTT. The full variable domain, in which reference TRBV5-6 and TRBJ2-3 provide the parts outside the CDR3, is DAGVTQSPTHLIKTRGQQVTLRCSPKSGHDTVSWYQQALGQGPQFIFQYYEEEERQRGNFPDRFSGHQFPNYSSELNVNALLLGDSALYLCASRRQGITDTQYFGPGTRLTVL.

The rearrangement links TRBV29-1 to TRBJ1-4; D unclear. The CDR3 contains 13 residues. Trimming cost V 0 bases and J 8 bases, with 10 bases left between them. Germline-derived CDR1 and CDR2 are SQVTM and ANQGSEA. CDR3 coding DNA: TGCAGCGTTGAAGATCCTCCGGGAGAAAAACTGTTTTTT. This codes for CSVEDPPGEKLFF.

CDR3 nucleotides: TGTGCCAGCAGCCGCGACCAGGGAACTAATGAAAAACTGTTTTTT. Its protein product is CASSRDQGTNEKLFF. J is TRBJ1-4 and V is TRBV9, with D possibly matching TRBD1 (5 bases). CDR1 is SGDLS, CDR2 YYNGEE, per germline. This CDR3 has 15 amino acids. Trimming took off 4 bases at V and 1 base at J, with 11 bases between the two ends. Variable domain in full (rest from reference TRBV9 and TRBJ1-4): DSGVTQTPKHLITATGQRVTLRCSPRSGDLSVYWYQQSLDQGLQFLIQYYNGEERAKGNILERFSAQQFPDLHSELNLSSLELGDSALYFCASSRDQGTNEKLFFGSGTQLSVL.

V and J are TRBV5-1 and TRBJ1-2; 9 bases agree with TRBD1. Germline V gene sequence: CDR1 SGHRS, CDR2 YFSETQ. The CDR3 is 14 residues long. Unmatched junction bases numbered 7, after V lost 3 bases and J lost 7 bases. The CDR3 DNA sequence: TGCGCCAGCAGCTCACAGGGGGCTCTGGGTGGCTACACCTTC. This encodes CASSSQGALGGYTF. Drawing the rest from reference TRBV5-1 and TRBJ1-2, the complete variable domain is KAGVTQTPRYLIKTRGQQVTLSCSPISGHRSVSWYQQTPGQGLQFLFEYFSETQRNKGNFPGRFSGRQFSNSRSEMNVSTLELGDSALYLCASSSQGALGGYTFGSGTRLTVV.

The genes are TRBV11-2 and TRBJ2-6; D is possibly TRBD2 (5 bases). The germline V gene has CDR1 SGHAT and CDR2 FQNNGV. V was clipped by 2 bases and J by 2 bases, with 13 bases between them. This CDR3 contains 17 residues. CDR3 region: CASSLRGSSTGANVLTF. CDR3 in DNA: TGTGCCAGCAGCTTAAGAGGGTCCTCTACTGGGGCCAACGTCCTGACTTTC.

J is TRBJ2-1 and V is TRBV3-1 (or the pseudogene TRBV3-2); 7 bases are shared with TRBD1. The CDR3 is made up of 16 amino acids. V was pared by 3 bases and J by 7 bases, with 12 bases of the junction left unmatched. Germline CDR1 and CDR2: LGHDT and YNNKEL (reference sequence). The CDR3: CASSQVARGIGNEQFF. The CDR3, as DNA: TGTGCCAGCAGCCAGGTCGCCAGGGGGATAGGAAATGAGCAGTTCTTC.

Only a few counts were recorded for this clone. V and J are TRBV6-5 and TRBJ1-2; 9 bases fit TRBD1. Germline values: CDR1 MNHEY, CDR2 SVGAGI. Unmatched junction bases numbered 6, after V lost 4 bases and J lost 3 bases. The CDR3 runs 15 residues. The CDR3 sequence is CASSSTGGTDYGYTF. CDR3 bases: TGTGCCAGCAGTTCCACAGGGGGCACAGACTATGGCTACACCTTC.

This chain uses TRBV9 with TRBJ2-2; 10 bases map to TRBD1. V lost 0 bases, J lost 4 bases, and 6 bases stayed unmatched. From germline, CDR1 is SGDLS and CDR2 YYNGEE. The CDR3 has 17 residues. CDR3 loop: CASSVAGTGAFTGELFF. The CDR3 bases are TGTGCCAGCAGCGTAGCAGGGACAGGGGCCTTCACCGGGGAGCTGTTTTTT.

This clone was observed once. V is TRBV12-3 or TRBV12-4 and J is TRBJ2-2; unclear D gene. CDR3 length: 13 amino acids. V was shortened by 1 base and J by 5 bases, with 5 bases between the two germline ends. The CDR3 reads CASSLVQTGELFF. The CDR3 DNA sequence: TGTGCCAGCAGTTTAGTTCAAACCGGGGAGCTGTTTTTT.

J is TRBJ2-3 and V is TRBV14, with 9 bases that match TRBD2. The CDR3 consists of 16 residues. The trim removed 4 bases at V and 0 bases at J, leaving 5 bases unmatched. In germline, CDR1 is SGHDN, CDR2 FVKESK. CDR3: CASSPGLAISTDTQYF. CDR3 bases: TGTGCCAGCAGCCCGGGACTAGCTATTAGCACAGATACGCAGTATTTT.

The V gene is TRBV5-6, the J gene TRBJ1-2; 9 bases are a match to TRBD1. CDR1 and CDR2 from the germline V gene are SGHDT and YYEEEE. V trimming: 4 bases; J trimming: 6 bases; junction bases outside the gene matches: 4. This CDR3 has 13 residues. CDR3 sequence reads: CASSLTGGDGYTF. The CDR3 DNA reads as TGTGCCAGCAGCCTGACAGGGGGAGATGGCTACACCTTC.

The CDR3 DNA reads TGTGCCAGCAGCGTAGGACGGGGGGGCGGCTACACCTTC. Its translation: CASSVGRGGGYTF. The gene calls are TRBV9 and TRBJ1-2; a weak D match, TRBD1 (6 bases). V was trimmed by 0 bases and J by 8 bases, leaving 11 bases between them. CDR3 length equals 13 residues. Germline V gene lookup returns CDR1 SGDLS and CDR2 YYNGEE.

The rearrangement uses TRBV2 and TRBJ1-3; D call uncertain. The CDR3 runs 14 residues. With 6 bases removed from V and 0 bases from J, the gap between germline ends came to 9 bases. CDR1 and CDR2 (germline): SNHLY, FYNNEI. This CDR3 is CASSRLFSGNTIYF. DNA for the CDR3: TGTGCCAGCAGCAGGCTTTTCTCTGGAAACACCATATATTTT.

This clone was seen a handful of times. The chain couples TRBV19 to TRBJ1-2; D remains ambiguous. V was cut by 8 bases and J by 7 bases, with 11 bases left in between. Germline V lookup: CDR1 LNHDA, CDR2 SQIVND (reference sequence). The CDR3 is 11 amino acids. This chain's CDR3 is CASGVLGGYTF. CDR3 bases: TGTGCCAGTGGAGTGCTCGGTGGCTACACCTTC.

This chain uses TRBV7-9 with TRBJ2-7; 7 bases line up with TRBD1. The V gene end was trimmed by 4 bases and the J gene end by 6 bases; junction bases not matched to a gene: 6. The V gene's germline CDR1 is SEHNR and CDR2 FQNEAQ (reference sequence). The CDR3 totals 13 residues. CDR3 residues: CASSSNSGGEQYF. The CDR3 region has the DNA TGTGCCAGCAGCTCAAACTCAGGGGGCGAGCAGTACTTC. Supplemented by reference TRBV7-9 and TRBJ2-7, the full variable domain reads DTGVSQNPRHKITKRGQNVTFRCDPISEHNRLYWYRQTLGQGPEFLTYFQNEAQLEKSRLLSDRFSAERPKGSFSTLEIQRTEQGDSAMYLCASSSNSGGEQYFGPGTRLTVT.

The gene calls are TRBV5-1 and TRBJ1-4, with D maybe TRBD1 (5 bases). The germline V gene has CDR1 SGHRS and CDR2 YFSETQ. The germline V and J ends were trimmed by 3 bases and 6 bases, with 15 bases remaining between them. The CDR3 contains 15 residues. The CDR3 DNA is TGCGCCAGCAGCTCCGGGGGGGACGCTCATGAAAAACTGTTTTTT. It specifies CASSSGGDAHEKLFF.

This clone was seen only once. The V gene is TRBV20-1, the J gene TRBJ2-7; TRBD2 matches 8 bases. Germline lookup yields CDR1 DFQATT and CDR2 SNEGSKA (reference sequence). There are 11 residues in the CDR3. The DNA for the CDR3 is TGCAGCTCCGGGAGGGCCTACGAGCAGTACTTC. Translating it yields CSSGRAYEQYF.

The CDR3 spells CASTDRMNTEAFF. The CDR3 DNA reads TGTGCCAGCACCGACAGAATGAACACTGAAGCTTTCTTT. V usage is TRBV5-6 and J usage is TRBJ1-1, with D possibly TRBD1 on 5 matching bases. The length of the CDR3 is 13 residues. CDR1 is SGHDT and CDR2 is YYEEEE in the germline V gene. With 6 bases removed from V and 0 bases from J, the gap between germline ends came to 9 bases. Full variable domain (outside the CDR3, taken from reference TRBV5-6 and TRBJ1-1): DAGVTQSPTHLIKTRGQQVTLRCSPKSGHDTVSWYQQALGQGPQFIFQYYEEEERQRGNFPDRFSGHQFPNYSSELNVNALLLGDSALYLCASTDRMNTEAFFGQGTRLTVV.

J is TRBJ2-3 and V is TRBV19, with TRBD2 identical over 8 bases. CDR1 is LNHDA, CDR2 SQIVND, per germline (reference sequence). The V segment lost 6 bases and the J segment 2 bases; nucleotides outside the gene matches: 7. The CDR3 length is 15 residues. The CDR3 region has the DNA TGTGCCAGTAGGAAGACTAGCGTCTTCACAGATACGCAGTATTTT. Amino acids: CASRKTSVFTDTQYF.

This chain uses TRBV9 with TRBJ1-2; 10 bases fit TRBD1. From germline, CDR1 is SGDLS and CDR2 YYNGEE. The V gene end was trimmed by 4 bases and the J gene end by 3 bases; junction bases not matched to a gene: 21. The CDR3 has 20 residues. DNA of the CDR3: TGTGCCAGCAGCTTACGACCTCGACAGGGGGCAAACCGGCCCTACTATGGCTACACCTTC. Its translation is CASSLRPRQGANRPYYGYTF.

The J gene is TRBJ1-5, the V gene TRBV15; a weak D match, TRBD1 (6 bases). CDR1 LNHNV and CDR2 YYDKDF come from the germline V gene (reference sequence). Trimming pared 5 bases from V and 0 bases from J, leaving 8 bases between. The CDR3 covers 14 residues. This chain's CDR3 is CATSGDISNQPQHF. CDR3 nucleotide sequence: TGTGCCACCAGCGGGGACATTAGCAATCAGCCCCAGCATTTT.

V is TRBV2 and J is TRBJ1-1; D is unclear. CDR3 length: 11 amino acids. In germline, CDR1 is SNHLY, CDR2 FYNNEI. V lost 4 bases, J lost 4 bases, and 4 bases lay in between. In nucleotides, the CDR3 is TGTGCCAGCAGTGCCGGCACTGAAGCTTTCTTT. Amino acids: CASSAGTEAFF.

A few counts support this clone. The chain is built from TRBV2 and TRBJ1-4; 7 nucleotides agree with TRBD1. Trimming cost V 3 bases and J 2 bases; bases outside gene matches: 0. The CDR3 is 14 amino acids. The germline CDR1 and CDR2 sequences are SNHLY and FYNNEI. This CDR3 reads CASSETGTNEKLFF. The CDR3 nucleotides read TGTGCCAGCAGTGAGACAGGGACTAATGAAAAACTGTTTTTT.

V and J are TRBV6-1 and TRBJ2-7, with 9 nucleotides matching TRBD2. This CDR3 region has 15 residues. J gave up 7 bases and V 2 bases, and 9 bases lay outside the gene matches. Germline V gives CDR1 MNHNS, CDR2 SASEGT. CDR3 sequence reads: CASSEKGGGADEQYF. The CDR3 region has the DNA TGTGCCAGCAGTGAAAAGGGCGGGGGGGCTGATGAGCAGTACTTC.

The V and J genes are TRBV7-9 and TRBJ2-5, with TRBD1 identical over 8 bases. The CDR3 has 16 amino acids. Germline-derived CDR1 and CDR2 are SEHNR and FQNEAQ (reference sequence). Germline trimming cut 1 base from V and 4 bases from J; bases unmatched to any gene: 8. The chain's CDR3 is CASSLGAGGDGETQYF. CDR3 sequence (DNA): TGTGCCAGCAGCTTAGGTGCAGGGGGCGATGGAGAGACCCAGTACTTC.

V is TRBV5-4 and J is TRBJ1-2, with D unresolved. Germline CDR1 is SGHNT and CDR2 is YYREEE (reference sequence). This CDR3 spans 13 amino acids. The V gene lost 1 base and the J gene lost 8 bases, with 12 bases spanning the gap. CDR3 sequence reads: CASSLHNLGGYTF. In DNA form, the CDR3 reads TGTGCCAGCAGCTTGCATAACCTGGGCGGCTACACCTTC.

The chain combines TRBV19 with TRBJ1-1, with 10 bases matching TRBD1. CDR3 size: 15 residues. CDR1 is LNHDA, CDR2 SQIVND, per germline (reference sequence). V lost 7 bases to trimming and J lost 5 bases; unmatched junction nucleotides: 10. CDR3 sequence reads: CASTLLGQGGTEAFF. The CDR3 DNA is TGTGCCAGTACCTTGCTCGGACAGGGGGGGACTGAAGCTTTCTTT.

The V and J genes are TRBV19 and TRBJ1-1; 8 bases are shared with TRBD1. Germline V gene sequence: CDR1 LNHDA, CDR2 SQIVND (reference sequence). Losses at the gene ends were 5 bases for V and 4 bases for J; bases not matched to a gene: 9. CDR3 length equals 15 residues. The CDR3 region has the DNA TGTGCCAGTAGTTACGGACAGGGAGTGGGCACTGAAGCTTTCTTT. Residues: CASSYGQGVGTEAFF. Combining the CDR3 with reference TRBV19 and TRBJ1-1 gives the whole variable domain DGGITQSPKYLFRKEGQNVTLSCEQNLNHDAMYWYRQDPGQGLRLIYYSQIVNDFQKGDIAEGYSVSREKKESFPLTVTSAQKNPTAFYLCASSYGQGVGTEAFFGQGTRLTVV.